These 5 T cell receptor beta chains came from one sample sequenced in a study of tissue T cells after allogeneic stem cell transplantation. The method was immunoSEQ multiplex PCR; TCRdb's version includes in-frame clones alone and lacks a portion of them. In the table there are 40,000 to 60,000 clones, around 67% of which are singletons. Input material: sorted cells pooled from one or two spleens. The receptors originated from a pool of C57BL/6 mice in good health.

A note on this clone: These gene names are mouse names. The missing CDR3 end, 1 residue past where the read stops, is filled in from the germline J gene. The chain combines TRBV15 with TRBJ2-7; D perhaps matches TRBD2 (6 bases). Germline values: CDR1 SGHND, CDR2 FRSKSL. Trimming removed 2 bases from V and 0 bases from J, with 8 bases in between. The CDR3 runs 14 residues. Incomplete CDR3 DNA: TGTGCCAGCAGTTTATGGGGGAGCTCCTATGAACAGTAC. It is translated as CASSLWGSSYEQY. The CDR3, in full, reads CASSLWGSSYEQYF.

Remarks on this clone: Gene names and germline refer to mouse. The read is 1 residue too short to cover the CDR3 end, so that end is filled in from the germline J gene. This rearrangement joins TRBV3 to TRBJ2-4, with D perhaps matching TRBD1 (5 bases). Germline loops: CDR1 SNHLY, CDR2 FYNGKV (reference sequence). Trimming stripped 2 bases from V and 4 bases from J, with 7 bases between. The CDR3 consists of 13 residues. The CDR3 region is CASSLSRENTLYF. Incomplete CDR3 DNA: TGTGCCAGCAGCTTATCCAGGGAAAACACCTTGTAC.

There are a few counts of this clone. Gene names denote mouse genes. The sequenced fragment ends 1 residue before the CDR3 boundary, so the rest is inferred from the germline J gene. The chain employs TRBV1 and TRBJ2-7; D ambiguous. The V and J ends lost 5 bases and 3 bases respectively, with 8 bases between them. The CDR3 has 12 amino acids. In germline, CDR1 is NSQYPW, CDR2 LRSPGD (reference sequence). This CDR3 reads CTCSNDIYEQYF. CDR3 DNA, as far as it was read: TGCACCTGCAGTAATGACATCTATGAACAGTAC. Full variable domain (rest looked up from reference TRBV1 and TRBJ2-7): VTLLEQNPRWRLVPRGQAVNLRCILKNSQYPWMSWYQQDLQKQLQWLFTLRSPGDKEVKSLPGADYLATRVTDTELRLQVANMSQGRTLYCTCSNDIYEQYFGPGTRLTVL.

Worth noting for this clone: The genes are named according to mouse. The read halts 1 residue ahead of the CDR3 end, with the missing end drawn from the germline J gene. V gene TRBV4 combines with J gene TRBJ2-5; TRBD1 matches 8 bases. With 4 bases clipped from V and 6 bases from J, the junction kept 3 bases outside the gene matches. Germline CDR1 and CDR2: LGHDT and YNNKQL (reference sequence). The CDR3 is 13 amino acids. The CDR3 DNA, read in part, is TGTGCCAGCAGCTCAGGGGGCAGGGACACCCAGTAC. This encodes CASSSGGRDTQY. The full CDR3 sequence reads CASSSGGRDTQYF.

This clone was seen more than once but under ten times. Mouse names are used for the genes. The CDR3 end lies 1 residue beyond the end of the read and is filled in from the germline J gene. V usage is TRBV19 and J usage is TRBJ2-1, with 8 nucleotides matching TRBD2. V gave up 2 bases and J gave up 0 bases; unmatched junction bases: 1. Germline CDR1 is FNHDT and CDR2 is SITEND (reference sequence). This CDR3 region has 15 residues. The CDR3 DNA, read in part, is TGTGCCAGCAGTATCGGACTGGGTAACTATGCTGAGCAGTTC. Its translation is CASSIGLGNYAEQF. The full CDR3 protein reads CASSIGLGNYAEQFF. Complete variable domain (other parts from reference TRBV19 and TRBJ2-1): GGIITQTPKFLIGQEGQKLTLKCQQNFNHDTMYWYRQDSGKGLRLIYYSITENDLQKGDLSEGYDASREKKSSFSLTVTSAQKNEMAVFLCASSIGLGNYAEQFFGPGTRLTVL.